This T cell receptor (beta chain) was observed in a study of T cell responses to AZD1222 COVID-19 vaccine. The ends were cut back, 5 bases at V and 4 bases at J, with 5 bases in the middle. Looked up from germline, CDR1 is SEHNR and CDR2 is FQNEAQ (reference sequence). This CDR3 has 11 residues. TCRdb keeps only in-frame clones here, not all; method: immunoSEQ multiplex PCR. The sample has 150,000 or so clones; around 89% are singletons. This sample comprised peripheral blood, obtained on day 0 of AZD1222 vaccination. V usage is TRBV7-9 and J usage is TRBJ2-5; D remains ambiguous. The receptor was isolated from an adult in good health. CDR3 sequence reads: CASSRRETQYF. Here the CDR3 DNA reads TGTGCCAGCAGCCGTCGAGAGACCCAGTACTTC. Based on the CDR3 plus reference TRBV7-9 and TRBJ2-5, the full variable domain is DTGVSQNPRHKITKRGQNVTFRCDPISEHNRLYWYRQTLGQGPEFLTYFQNEAQLEKSRLLSDRFSAERPKGSFSTLEIQRTEQGDSAMYLCASSRRETQYFGPGTRLLVL.